This T cell receptor (beta chain) originates from a study of Ad26.COV2.S vaccination and SARS-CoV-2 variants. Study background: Donor was assigned to the Ad26.COV2.S arm of trial COV1001. By the intramuscular route, Ad26.COV2.S was given once, or twice 56 days apart.

Germline loops: CDR1 SGHTA, CDR2 FQGNSA. CDR3 length equals 13 residues. Germline trimming cut 5 bases from V and 7 bases from J; bases unmatched to any gene: 7. Treatment noted: roughly 19 received Ad26.COV2.S at low or high dose, single or two shots; about five received placebo; per-sample allocation not given. Material that was analyzed had been drawn on day 63 after the first vaccine or placebo injection. Clones were sequenced by immunoSEQ multiplex PCR, and TCRdb holds only the in-frame ones, with some missing. The sample contains about 450,000 clones, about 91% of which appear only once. The receptor's source is a person between 18 and 65 years old who received the Ad26.COV2.S COVID-19 vaccine or a placebo. The starting material was peripheral blood, obtained in a trial of Ad26.COV2.S vaccine versus placebo. The chain carries TRBV7-2 and TRBJ1-2; the match to TRBD1 covers 7 bases. The CDR3 region is CASSIRAGGGYTF. The DNA for the CDR3 is TGTGCCAGCAGCATCAGGGCAGGGGGTGGCTACACCTTC.